This T cell receptor (beta chain) emerged from a study of identical twins. cDNA carried unique molecular identifiers, and a universal primer site was added by template switching. TCRdb called the 5' RACE reads again in MiXCR, with one record for every CDR3 protein. The data contain 700,000 to 950,000 distinct CDR3 sequences, roughly 12% of them seen just once; the ten biggest clones take up around 1.5%. The CDR3 has 18 residues. The germline V and J ends were trimmed by 6 bases and 0 bases, with 21 bases remaining between them. CDR1 is SGDLS, CDR2 YYNGEE, per germline. This clonotype was observed a few times. The antigen remains undetermined. Study-level points and caveats: Cross-sectional statistical analysis, not tracking of the same donors, underpinned the conclusions. With abundant cord blood beta clonotypes, insertions were fewer; memory repertoires showed no such pattern.

These same data were also listed under a study on yellow fever vaccine responses in identical twins. That report notes: Reports say the vaccine T cell response in twins looked partly convergent and partly personalized.

The receptor's source is a woman aged 18-35 years in good health. Sequenced material: PBMCs. The chain couples TRBV9 to TRBJ2-2; tentatively, D is TRBD2 (6 bases). The CDR3 DNA is TGTGCCAGCACCCCATCCGCGGCGGCGGGGACGAACACCGGGGAGCTGTTTTTT. Residues: CASTPSAAAGTNTGELFF.